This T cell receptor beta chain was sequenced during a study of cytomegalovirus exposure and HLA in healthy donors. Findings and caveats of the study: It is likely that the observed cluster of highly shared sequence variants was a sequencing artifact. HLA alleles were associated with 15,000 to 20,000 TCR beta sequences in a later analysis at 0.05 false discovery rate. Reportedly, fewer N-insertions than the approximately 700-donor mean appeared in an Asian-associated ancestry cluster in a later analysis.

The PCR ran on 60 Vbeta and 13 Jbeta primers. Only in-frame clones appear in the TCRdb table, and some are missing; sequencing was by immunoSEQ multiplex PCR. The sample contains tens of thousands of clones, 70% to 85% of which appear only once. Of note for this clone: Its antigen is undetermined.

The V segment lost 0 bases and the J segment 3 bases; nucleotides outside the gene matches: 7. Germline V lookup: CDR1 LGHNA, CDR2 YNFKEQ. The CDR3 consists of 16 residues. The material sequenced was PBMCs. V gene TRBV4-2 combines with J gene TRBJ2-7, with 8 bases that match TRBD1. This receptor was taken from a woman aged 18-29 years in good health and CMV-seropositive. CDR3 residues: CASSQEYGDRGYEQYF. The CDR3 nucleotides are TGTGCCAGCAGCCAAGAATATGGAGACAGGGGCTACGAGCAGTACTTC.